Each of the 5 T cell receptor beta chains below was sequenced from the same sample in a study of T-cell reconstitution after alpha-beta-depleted transplantation in children. Unique molecular identifiers were incorporated when the TCRbeta library was constructed. TCRdb re-called the PCR reads through MiXCR, storing one row per CDR3 protein. Seen here are around 700,000 distinct CDR3 sequences, about an eighth observed once, and the top ten hold about 0.77%. This material consisted of PBMCs, taken before TCRalphabeta/CD19-depleted stem cell transplant. The receptors derive from a girl aged 2 to 9 with congenital amegakaryocytic thrombocytopenia, due to receive a stem cell transplant.

This clonotype was seen repeatedly, ten times or more. The J gene is TRBJ2-1, the V gene TRBV20-1, with 10 positions matching TRBD2. V gave up 5 bases and J gave up 9 bases; unmatched junction bases: 10. CDR1 DFQATT and CDR2 SNEGSKA come from the germline V gene (reference sequence). This CDR3 region has 14 residues. CDR3 region: CSASLAGRDLEQFF. The CDR3 DNA is TGCAGTGCTTCACTAGCGGGAAGGGATCTTGAGCAGTTCTTC.

The rearrangement links TRBV12-3 or TRBV12-4 to TRBJ2-4; TRBD2 might be the D (6 bases). There are 16 residues in the CDR3. Trimming left V 5 bases short and J 11 bases short, with 25 bases between. DNA for the CDR3: TGTGCCAGCAGTCCACCCCGGGACTCATATAAACACGTTCAGTACTTC. Translation: CASSPPRDSYKHVQYF.

This clonotype was found many times. The chain carries TRBV20-1 and TRBJ1-2; D gene unclear. V lost 4 bases and J 8 bases, leaving 17 bases between the germline ends. This CDR3 spans 13 amino acids. The germline V gene has CDR1 DFQATT and CDR2 SNEGSKA (reference sequence). As DNA, the CDR3 is TGCAGTGCTAAGACCGGGCTTACCAGCGGCTACACCTTC. Residues: CSAKTGLTSGYTF.

This clonotype was seen many times. The CDR3 region is CASSLRLIWEMSYNEQFF. CDR3 DNA sequence: TGTGCCAGCAGTTTACGATTGATTTGGGAGATGTCCTACAATGAGCAGTTCTTC. V gene TRBV12-3 or TRBV12-4 combines with J gene TRBJ2-1; a possible D gene is TRBD2 (5 bases). The CDR3 is 18 residues long. Trimming removed 2 bases from V and 1 base from J, with 18 bases in between.

The rearrangement links TRBV7-9 to TRBJ2-1, with TRBD1 as a possible D gene (6 bases). V was pared by 1 base and J by 8 bases, with 18 bases between. The CDR3 consists of 16 residues. The V gene's germline CDR1 is SEHNR and CDR2 FQNEAQ (reference sequence). CDR3 sequence reads: CASSLGMGAAFDEQFF. For the CDR3, the DNA is TGTGCCAGCAGCTTAGGCATGGGGGCAGCCTTCGATGAGCAGTTCTTC.